The clone carrying this TCR beta chain was found once. The antigen is undetermined. The sample is drawn from a study of cytomegalovirus exposure and HLA in healthy donors. The PCR ran on 60 Vbeta and 13 Jbeta primers. Assay: immunoSEQ multiplex PCR; the TCRdb copy retains only in-frame clones and omits some. This table has under 100,000 clones, around 77% appearing once. Overall study findings and caveats: Based on reports, TCR beta sequences accurately predicted HLA-A and HLA-B alleles for most subjects. A missense DCLRE1C variant was associated with V- and J-gene trimming of TCR beta chains in a later analysis, and an independent cohort replicated the association. Clonal expansion, a later analysis showed, was greater in HLA-associated TCR beta chains than in equally common others. Apart from CMV serostatus, no immune exposure information was available.

The sequence was obtained from a man in his fifties or sixties in good health and CMV-seronegative. The sample consisted of PBMCs.

CDR3 DNA sequence: TGTGCCAGCAGTTTAGGACAGAGCTCCTACGAGCAGTACTTC. Amino acids: CASSLGQSSYEQYF. The J gene is TRBJ2-7, the V gene TRBV27; a possible D gene is TRBD1 (6 bases). The CDR3 has 14 residues. Germline CDR1 is MNHEY and CDR2 is SMNVEV (reference sequence). The germline V and J ends were trimmed by 2 bases and 0 bases, with 8 bases remaining between them.